A selection of T cell receptor beta chains follows, all from one sample in a study of neurological immune-mediated disorders. TCRdb reprocessed the 5' RACE reads with MiXCR, giving one entry per CDR3 protein. The table has tens of thousands of distinct CDR3 sequences, around 3.3% seen once. Sequencing used PBMCs. The receptors here all came from a woman aged 45-65 years with multiple sclerosis. Both conserved end residues are part of each CDR3. The D gene is left open where the match is weak. Clone size is stated in some rows and not others, as once, few, many or a class when expanded.

DNA | CDR3 | size | V | D | J
TGCGCCAGCCCCTGGCGGGAGGGAAATGAGCAGTTCTTC | CASPWREGNEQFF | many | TRBV5-1 | TRBD2 | TRBJ2-1
TGTGCCACCAGCAGATCCCCCCCGACAGGTTCCTACAATGAGCAGTTCTTC | CATSRSPPTGSYNEQFF | many | TRBV15 | NA | TRBJ2-1
TGTGCCAGCAGTTACTCGAATAGACTAGCGGGAGAGTCATCCGATACGCAGTATTTT | CASSYSNRLAGESSDTQYF | many | TRBV6-6 | TRBD2 | TRBJ2-3
TGCAGCGTTGAAGATACGGGGGCAGATACGCAGTATTTT | CSVEDTGADTQYF | many | TRBV29-1 | NA | TRBJ2-3
TGTGCCAGCAGTTCCCGGACCGGGGAGCTGTTTTTT | CASSSRTGELFF | many | TRBV12-3/TRBV12-4 | NA | TRBJ2-2
TGTGCCAGCAGCCAAGAGGGTACCGTCGGGGCCCAGTACTTC | CASSQEGTVGAQYF | many | TRBV4-2 | NA | TRBJ2-5
TGTGCCAGCTCACCACCGCTCGGCTCCTCTGGAAACACCATATATTTT | CASSPPLGSSGNTIYF | many | TRBV18 | NA | TRBJ1-3
TGTGCCATCAGTGAACAGAGCTACGAGCAGTACTTC | CAISEQSYEQYF | many | TRBV10-3 | NA | TRBJ2-7
TGTGCCAGCAGCCTAAAGACGGGGGGCGATACGCAGTATTTT | CASSLKTGGDTQYF | many | TRBV7-9 | NA | TRBJ2-3
TGTGCCAGCAGCTTAGTCCGGGACACTGAAGCTTTCTTT | CASSLVRDTEAFF | many | TRBV7-9 | NA | TRBJ1-1
TGTGCCAGCAGCTTGTACGGGACAGGATTAGATACGCAGTATTTT | CASSLYGTGLDTQYF | many | TRBV5-6 | TRBD1 | TRBJ2-3
TGTGCCAGCAGCTTAGGCGGACAGGCCGCTTATTCTGAAGCTTTCTTT | CASSLGGQAAYSEAFF | many | TRBV11-2 | TRBD1 | TRBJ1-1
TGTGCCACCAGCAGGCCGGGTCCCTACAATGAGCAGTTCTTC | CATSRPGPYNEQFF | many | TRBV15 | NA | TRBJ2-1
TGTGCCAGCAGCGGGCGCCGGGCATTCGATACGCAGTATTTT | CASSGRRAFDTQYF | many | TRBV7-2 | NA | TRBJ2-3
TGTGCCAGCTCGAGGCTCGCCGGGAGGGCTGGATACGAGCAGTACTTC | CASSRLAGRAGYEQYF | many | TRBV18 | TRBD2 | TRBJ2-7
TGTGCCAGCAAAGTGGTGGGGATGAACACTGAAGCTTTCTTT | CASKVVGMNTEAFF | many | TRBV12-3/TRBV12-4 | NA | TRBJ1-1
TGTGCCAGCAGCATTTGGACAGGGGGCGAGGATGAGCAGTTCTTC | CASSIWTGGEDEQFF | many | TRBV9 | TRBD1 | TRBJ2-1
TGTGCCAGCAGCCTATCAGGGATGGAGTACTTC | CASSLSGMEYF | many | TRBV7-2 | NA | TRBJ2-7
TGTGCCAGCAGCTTAGTAACAGGCACTGAAGCTTTCTTT | CASSLVTGTEAFF | many | TRBV7-6 | NA | TRBJ1-1
TGTGCCAGCAGGGGAACCGACAGTACAAGGGGGGAGCTGTTTTTT | CASRGTDSTRGELFF | many | TRBV6-5 | NA | TRBJ2-2
TGCAGTGCTAGTCATGGACTAGCGGAAACAGATACGCAGTATTTT | CSASHGLAETDTQYF | many | TRBV20-1 | TRBD2 | TRBJ2-3
TGTGCCAGCAGCCAGCAGGGGACAGAGCAGTTCTTC | CASSQQGTEQFF | NA | TRBV7-9 | NA | TRBJ2-1
TGTGCCAGCAGCTTAGGGGACAGGGACGTGGAGACCCAGTACTTC | CASSLGDRDVETQYF | many | TRBV7-9 | TRBD1 | TRBJ2-5
TGTGCCAGCAGTGCCTTCTACGAGCAGTACTTC | CASSAFYEQYF | many | TRBV2 | NA | TRBJ2-7
TGCAGTGCTAGGACAGGGATGAACACTGAAGCTTTCTTT | CSARTGMNTEAFF | many | TRBV20-1 | TRBD1 | TRBJ1-1
TGTGCCATCAGCTCTTCGGCTGAAGCTTTCTTT | CAISSSAEAFF | many | TRBV10-3 | NA | TRBJ1-1
TGCGCCAGCAGCCCCGGGACTACCGACAATGAGCAGTTCTTC | CASSPGTTDNEQFF | many | TRBV5-1 | TRBD2 | TRBJ2-1
TGCGCCAGCAGCAGCATAGCGGGAGGCTACAATGAGCAGTTCTTC | CASSSIAGGYNEQFF | many | TRBV5-1 | TRBD2 | TRBJ2-1
TGCAGTGCTACGACCCTCAATGAGCAGTTCTTC | CSATTLNEQFF | many | TRBV20-1 | NA | TRBJ2-1
TGTGCCATCAGTGGTACAGGTGGAAACTACGAGCAGTACTTC | CAISGTGGNYEQYF | many | TRBV10-3 | NA | TRBJ2-7
TGCAGTGCCAGCACCGGGAACTCCTACGAGCAGTACTTC | CSASTGNSYEQYF | NA | TRBV20-1 | NA | TRBJ2-7
TGTGCCATCAGTGGCAGGGTCGGCCAAGAGACCCAGTACTTC | CAISGRVGQETQYF | many | TRBV10-3 | NA | TRBJ2-5
TGCAGTGCTAAACTAGCGGGGAGCCGGGGGCGAGAGACCCAGTACTTC | CSAKLAGSRGRETQYF | many | TRBV20-1 | TRBD2 | TRBJ2-5
TGTGCCAGCAGTTCCACAGGGGGCGCTGGGGCCAACGTCCTGACTTTC | CASSSTGGAGANVLTF | many | TRBV27 | TRBD1 | TRBJ2-6
TGTGCCAGCAGCTTAGGACGCAGTCCTGTCCAGCCCCAGCATTTT | CASSLGRSPVQPQHF | many | TRBV7-2 | NA | TRBJ1-5
TGTGCCAGCAGCTTAGGGGGACAGGGCGACTATGGCTACACCTTC | CASSLGGQGDYGYTF | many | TRBV7-8 | TRBD1 | TRBJ1-2
TGTGCCACCAGCAAAGAACCGGGACCCATATCGGATGAGCAGTTCTTC | CATSKEPGPISDEQFF | many | TRBV15 | NA | TRBJ2-1
TGCAGTGCGGTCCTAGTACTCGGCTTTAATTACGAGCAGTACTTC | CSAVLVLGFNYEQYF | many | TRBV20-1 | NA | TRBJ2-7
TGTGCCACCAGTGATTTGACAGGGAGGCAGTACTTC | CATSDLTGRQYF | many | TRBV24-1 | NA | TRBJ2-7
TGCGCCAGCAGCGAGGACGGGTCCTATGGCTACACCTTC | CASSEDGSYGYTF | many | TRBV5-1 | NA | TRBJ1-2
TGTGCCAGCAGTTTCACAGGGGACCAAGAGACCCAGTACTTC | CASSFTGDQETQYF | many | TRBV27 | TRBD1 | TRBJ2-5
TGCAGCGTTGGAGGGGGAGTCGGAGAGACCCAGTACTTC | CSVGGGVGETQYF | many | TRBV29-1 | NA | TRBJ2-5
TGCAGTGCTGTTAGCGGGAGTCTGGAAAGCACAGATACGCAGTATTTT | CSAVSGSLESTDTQYF | many | TRBV20-1 | TRBD2 | TRBJ2-3
TGCAGTGCGAGGAAGACTAGCGAATATGTGAATGAGCAGTTCTTC | CSARKTSEYVNEQFF | many | TRBV20-1 | TRBD2 | TRBJ2-1
TGTGCCAGCAGCCCGACTAGCGGGAGGGGGGGATCCTACGAGCAGTACTTC | CASSPTSGRGGSYEQYF | many | TRBV12-3/TRBV12-4 | TRBD2 | TRBJ2-7
TGTGCCAGCAGTCCCCCACCGGGGTTGCGGAACACTGAAGCTTTCTTT | CASSPPPGLRNTEAFF | many | TRBV21-1 | NA | TRBJ1-1
TGCAGTGCTAGAGATGTCGGGGTCGCTAAAGAGACCCAGTACTTC | CSARDVGVAKETQYF | few | TRBV20-1 | NA | TRBJ2-5
TGTGCCAGCTCACCGGGGCTAGCGGGGTACAATGAGCAGTTCTTC | CASSPGLAGYNEQFF | many | TRBV18 | TRBD2 | TRBJ2-1
TGTGCCAGCTCACTCCGGACAGGGGGCGCGGACACCGGGGAGCTGTTTTTT | CASSLRTGGADTGELFF | many | TRBV18 | TRBD1 | TRBJ2-2
TGTGCCAGCAGCCAAGTGGGTCGTGAGCCAAACACCGGGGAGCTGTTTTTT | CASSQVGREPNTGELFF | medium-sized | TRBV14 | NA | TRBJ2-2
TGTGCCAGCAGCAGGCGACAGCTAGTAGATACTGAAGCTTTCTTT | CASSRRQLVDTEAFF | many | TRBV9 | NA | TRBJ1-1
TGCAGTGCCGGGCGGGGAGGCGCAGATACGCAGTATTTT | CSAGRGGADTQYF | many | TRBV20-1 | NA | TRBJ2-3
TGCGCCAGCAGCTCTTGGGGGTTTGATGAGCAGTACTTC | CASSSWGFDEQYF | many | TRBV5-1 | NA | TRBJ2-7
TGCGCCAGCAGCTTGGAATCGGACACTGAAGCTTTCTTT | CASSLESDTEAFF | many | TRBV5-1 | NA | TRBJ1-1